The 22 T cell receptor beta chains reported below all come from one sample, sequenced in a study of shared clonotypes between healthy human individuals. Method: immunoSEQ multiplex PCR; TCRdb's copy keeps in-frame clones and lacks some. This sample carries 950,000 to 1,100,000 clones, approximately 80% of them seen once, and the ten largest clones take around 0.6%. Material: memory CD4+ T cells from PBMCs. Subset meaning: CD45RA-negative fraction. Source of these receptors: a man younger than 30 in good health. Some clones in this sample may be carry-over from other donors' samples.

The V call is TRBV28, the J call TRBJ2-1; the match to TRBD2 covers 10 bases. The CDR3 spans 18 residues. Germline V gene lookup returns CDR1 MDHEN and CDR2 SYDVKM. The J segment lost 8 bases and the V segment lost 1 base, leaving 14 bases of the junction unmatched. CDR3 sequence reads: CASSLSEAGGSGWHEQFF. CDR3 DNA: TGTGCCAGCAGTTTATCAGAAGCGGGAGGGTCCGGGTGGCATGAGCAGTTCTTC. Variable domain in full (rest from reference TRBV28 and TRBJ2-1): DVKVTQSSRYLVKRTGEKVFLECVQDMDHENMFWYRQDPGLGLRLIYFSYDVKMKEKGDIPEGYSVSREKKERFSLILESASTNQTSMYLCASSLSEAGGSGWHEQFFGPGTRLTVL.

V usage is TRBV11-2 and J usage is TRBJ2-1, with 10 bases lining up with TRBD2. Trimming removed 4 bases from V and 7 bases from J; junction bases left unmatched: 10. The CDR3 totals 16 residues. Germline V gene data show CDR1 as SGHAT and CDR2 as FQNNGV. The CDR3 sequence: CASSSGGLAGANEQFF. The CDR3 bases are TGTGCCAGCAGCTCAGGTGGCCTAGCGGGAGCGAATGAGCAGTTCTTC.

The chain couples TRBV27 to TRBJ1-5; D may be TRBD1 (6 bases). Between the trimmed V and J ends, which lost 2 bases and 0 bases, there was a span of 14 bases. Germline values: CDR1 MNHEY, CDR2 SMNVEV (reference sequence). This CDR3 spans 17 amino acids. The CDR3 is CASSLTGHGFSNQPQHF. The DNA for the CDR3 is TGTGCCAGCAGTTTAACAGGGCATGGGTTTAGCAATCAGCCCCAGCATTTT.

The chain couples TRBV9 to TRBJ2-5; a possible D gene is TRBD2 (6 bases). V shed 4 bases and J shed 5 bases, with 18 bases lying between them. This CDR3 has 15 residues. CDR1 is SGDLS, CDR2 YYNGEE, per germline. The CDR3 is CASSLVGGDAETQYF. CDR3 nucleotides: TGTGCCAGCAGCCTAGTAGGAGGGGATGCTGAGACCCAGTACTTC.

The V call is TRBV2, the J call TRBJ1-5; 9 bases match TRBD1. The CDR3 is made up of 15 amino acids. V was clipped by 4 bases and J by 4 bases; unmatched bases: 5. Germline V CDR1 and CDR2: SNHLY, FYNNEI. The CDR3 bases are TGTGCCAGCAGTGTTAGACAGGGGGGAAATCAGCCCCAGCATTTT. As protein: CASSVRQGGNQPQHF.

This clone was seen just once. The chain employs TRBV2 and TRBJ2-7; D may correspond to TRBD1 or TRBD2 (5 bases each). Germline V CDR1 and CDR2: SNHLY, FYNNEI. Trimming cost V 2 bases and J 5 bases, with 13 bases left between them. This CDR3 comprises 14 residues. The CDR3: CASSERHGTHEQYF. In DNA, the CDR3 is TGTGCCAGCAGTGAACGCCACGGGACCCACGAGCAGTACTTC.

The chain recombines TRBV7-3 with TRBJ2-1; D not certain. Trimming removed 5 bases from V and 7 bases from J, with 9 bases in between. The germline V gene encodes CDR1 SGHTA and CDR2 FQGTGA. The CDR3 length is 12 residues. The CDR3 nucleotides are TGTGCCAGCAGCGCAACTGGGAATGAGCAGTTCTTC. Amino acids: CASSATGNEQFF. Based on the CDR3 plus reference TRBV7-3 and TRBJ2-1, the full variable domain is GAGVSQTPSNKVTEKGKYVELRCDPISGHTALYWYRQSLGQGPEFLIYFQGTGAADDSGLPNDRFFAVRPEGSVSTLKIQRTERGDSAVYLCASSATGNEQFFGPGTRLTVL.

This clone came up a few times. V and J are TRBV4-1 and TRBJ2-1, with 10 bases matching TRBD1. Trimming removed 2 bases from V and 10 bases from J; junction bases left unmatched: 8. The CDR3 spans 15 residues. Germline V gene sequence: CDR1 MGHRA, CDR2 YSYEKL. The CDR3: CASSQPGQGQGEQFF. The CDR3 coding sequence is TGCGCCAGCAGCCAACCGGGCCAGGGACAGGGGGAGCAGTTCTTC.

As regards this clone: This likely reflects a read error, since a far larger clone is one base away. The rearrangement links TRBV4-1 to TRBJ2-5; D gene unclear. Per the germline V gene, CDR1 is MGHRA and CDR2 is YSYEKL. The CDR3 covers 13 residues. CDR3 sequence (DNA): TGCGCCGGCAGCCCTCTCGATCCATCGATCCAGTACTTC. This translates into CAGSPLDPSIQYF.

About this clone: The same CDR3 is also encoded by other DNA sequences in this sample. The chain couples TRBV6-5 to TRBJ2-6; no clear D gene. With 4 bases removed from V and 4 bases from J, the gap between germline ends came to 5 bases. CDR3 length: 13 amino acids. Germline CDR1 is MNHEY and CDR2 is SVGAGI. Written as DNA, the CDR3 is TGTGCCAGCAGTTTGTCGGGGGCCAACGTCCTGACTTTC. The encoded protein is CASSLSGANVLTF.

To note about this clone: Other DNA variants within this sample encode the same CDR3. V and J are TRBV30 and TRBJ1-1, with 8 bases aligning to TRBD1. Germline CDR1 is GTSNPN and CDR2 is SVGIG (reference sequence). The J segment lost 7 bases and the V segment lost 4 bases, leaving 5 bases of the junction unmatched. This CDR3 has 12 amino acids. The CDR3 DNA follows: TGTGCCTGGATGGACAGGGAAGATGAAGCTTTCTTT. It is translated as CAWMDREDEAFF.

The genes are TRBV11-2 and TRBJ2-7, with 10 bases fitting TRBD1. Germline V gene lookup returns CDR1 SGHAT and CDR2 FQNNGV. V dropped 1 base and J dropped 5; count of bases not matched to a gene: 2. The CDR3 runs to 14 residues. CDR3 nucleotide sequence: TGTGCCAGCAGCTTAGGGACAGGGGGAGACGAGCAGTACTTC. It codes for CASSLGTGGDEQYF.

The chain carries TRBV5-1 and TRBJ2-7; D might be TRBD1 (6 bases). Trimming cost V 3 bases and J 0 bases, with 13 bases left between them. Germline assignment: CDR1 SGHRS and CDR2 YFSETQ. This CDR3 comprises 15 residues. Here the CDR3 reads CASSSGQTSSYEQYF. As DNA, the CDR3 is TGCGCCAGCAGCTCTGGACAGACGAGCTCCTACGAGCAGTACTTC.

The V gene is TRBV10-3, the J gene TRBJ2-5; 7 bases fit TRBD1. CDR1 and CDR2 (germline): ENHRY, SYGVKD. Trimming at V came to 4 bases and at J to 5 bases, leaving 1 base not matched to a gene. The CDR3 runs to 12 residues. The CDR3 coding sequence is TGTGCCATCAGTGGCAGGGGGGAGACCCAGTACTTC. Amino acids: CAISGRGETQYF.

For this clone: One junction end does not reproduce the germline sequence, and a read error may be involved. This chain connects TRBV29-1 to TRBJ1-1; D not resolved. Germline CDR1 reads SQVTM; CDR2 reads ANQGSEA. The CDR3 extends over 12 amino acids. CDR3 sequence (DNA): TGCAGCGTTGGGCAGGTGAAAACTGAAGCTTTCTTT. Protein: CSVGQVKTEAFF. The full variable domain, with the rest looked up from reference TRBV29-1 and TRBJ1-1, is SAVISQKPSRDICQRGTSLTIQCQVDSQVTMMFWYRQQPGQSLTLIATANQGSEATYESGFVIDKFPISRPNLTFSTLTVSNMSPEDSSIYLCSVGQVKTEAFFGQGTRLTVV.

This chain connects TRBV6-1 to TRBJ1-5; unclear D gene. This CDR3 spans 15 amino acids. The germline V and J ends were trimmed by 3 bases and 5 bases, with 14 bases remaining between them. Germline V CDR1 and CDR2: MNHNS, SASEGT. The CDR3 DNA reads TGTGCCAGCAGTGAGGAGACGGTCAGCTATCAGCCCCAGCATTTT. Translating it yields CASSEETVSYQPQHF.

This clone was detected many times. The identical CDR3 is also encoded by other nucleotide sequences in the sample. Here the CDR3 reads CAWSAPSYEQYF. The CDR3 coding sequence is TGTGCCTGGAGTGCCCCGAGCTACGAGCAGTACTTC. The rearrangement links TRBV30 to TRBJ2-7; D unclear. The CDR3 extends over 12 amino acids. Per the germline V gene, CDR1 is GTSNPN and CDR2 is SVGIG (reference sequence). V was shortened by 1 base and J by 3 bases, with 7 bases between the two germline ends.

The chain uses TRBV6-1 and TRBJ2-7; TRBD1 matches at 7 bases. The germline gives CDR1 MNHNS, CDR2 SASEGT. V was pared by 6 bases and J by 4 bases, with 9 bases of the junction left unmatched. The CDR3 runs 14 residues. The CDR3 bases are TGTGCCAGCAGACAAGGGACAGATCCTTACGAGCAGTACTTC. It specifies CASRQGTDPYEQYF.

The rearrangement joins TRBV4-2 to TRBJ2-7, with a weak D call TRBD2 (6 bases). The CDR3 has 18 residues. Germline assignment: CDR1 LGHNA and CDR2 YNFKEQ. The V end was cut by 3 bases, the J end by 4 bases, with 25 bases between. The CDR3 reads CASSQGFLGGRGTYEQYF. CDR3 sequence (DNA): TGTGCCAGCAGCCAGGGGTTTTTGGGAGGCCGGGGGACGTACGAGCAGTACTTC.

V and J are TRBV18 and TRBJ1-4; D remains unclear. From germline, CDR1 is KGHSH and CDR2 LQKENI. The CDR3 has 22 amino acids. V lost 0 bases and J 0 bases, leaving 26 bases between the germline ends. The CDR3 spells CASSPPGIPGGFGLATNEKLFF. The CDR3 region has the DNA TGTGCCAGCTCACCACCGGGGATTCCCGGCGGATTTGGGCTTGCAACTAATGAAAAACTGTTTTTT.

The V and J genes are TRBV5-6 and TRBJ1-6; D uncertain. Germline V gene lookup returns CDR1 SGHDT and CDR2 YYEEEE. This CDR3 is built from 15 residues. Trimming stripped 4 bases from V and 7 bases from J, with 15 bases between. The chain's CDR3 is CASSLDRPGNSPLHF. The CDR3 DNA is TGTGCCAGCAGCCTGGACCGTCCGGGCAATTCACCCCTCCACTTT.

Comments on this clone: A read error may be the cause here, since a much bigger clone is one base away. V usage is TRBV2 and J usage is TRBJ2-3; D not certain. Germline lookup yields CDR1 SNHLY and CDR2 FYNNEI. The V end lost 5 bases, the J end lost 1 base, and 13 bases lay between the germline ends. There are 15 residues in the CDR3. The CDR3 nucleotides are TGTGCCAGCAGTCGAAGACCCCTGGGCACAGATACGCAGTATTTT. This gives the protein CASSRRPLGTDTQYF.